In this sample, the clone carrying this T cell receptor (beta chain) turned up once. The antigen remains undetermined. Negatively enriched CD4+ T cells were divided by CD45RA into naive and memory. The record originates from a study of shared clonotypes between healthy human individuals. Replicate sorted-subset PCRs were loaded with around 220 ng DNA, 30,000 to 35,000 T cell genomes. Method: immunoSEQ multiplex PCR; TCRdb's copy keeps in-frame clones and lacks some. In the table there are some 2,500,000 clones, around 92% of which are singletons. The germline CDR1 and CDR2 sequences are MNHEY and SMNVEV (reference sequence). The CDR3 runs to 14 residues. V was trimmed by 2 bases and J by 2 bases, leaving 10 bases between them. Study-wide results and caveats: Shared clonotypes: roughly 5% naive CD4, under 4% naive CD8, about 2.4% memory CD4, over 0.3% memory CD8.

The genes are TRBV27 and TRBJ2-7; no clear D gene. Material: naive CD4+ T cells from PBMCs. Subset in this sample: CD45RA+ positively selected. This receptor was taken from a man between 18 and 35 years old in good health. Some clones in this sample may be carry-over from other donors' samples. CDR3 DNA sequence: TGTGCCAGCAGTTTAGTAGGCAGTACCTACGAGCAGTACTTC. This codes for CASSLVGSTYEQYF.